The 14 T cell receptor beta chains in this list originate from one sample, sequenced in a study of shared clonotypes between healthy human individuals (TCRdb year 2020). The library was made by the immunoSEQ multiplex PCR assay. The immuneACCESS repertoire file appears here via TCRdb, limited to in-frame rearrangements. These files lack a portion of the clones; in checked studies, under half of the deficit traces to unresolved V genes, and the cause of the others is not known. The sample includes about a million clones, with around four fifths observed a single time. Approximately 1.5% of the sample comes from the top ten. The sequencing input was memory CD4+ T cells sorted from blood. What the cell subset or site label conveys for this sample: CD45RA-negative fraction. The origin of the receptors is a man between 18 and 35 years old in good health.

The chain joins TRBV7-2 to TRBJ2-1; D unclear. The CDR3 covers 16 residues. Germline CDR1 SGHTA, CDR2 FQGNSA. Trimming left V 5 bases short and J 4 bases short, with 18 bases between. The CDR3 region is CASSPSQDPTYNEQFF. CDR3 coding DNA: TGTGCCAGCAGCCCGAGCCAGGATCCCACTTACAATGAGCAGTTCTTC. Full variable domain (rest looked up from reference TRBV7-2 and TRBJ2-1): GAGVSQSPSNKVTEKGKDVELRCDPISGHTALYWYRQSLGQGLEFLIYFQGNSAPDKSGLPSDRFSAERTGGSVSTLTIQRTQQEDSAVYLCASSPSQDPTYNEQFFGPGTRLTVL.

The rearrangement uses TRBV28 and TRBJ1-1; D is possibly TRBD1 (5 bases). Trimming removed 4 bases from V and 11 bases from J, with 14 bases in between. The CDR3 totals 12 residues. CDR1 is MDHEN and CDR2 is SYDVKM in the germline V gene. CDR3 nucleotide sequence: TGTGCCAGCAGTTGGGGCGACAGAAGGGCTTTCTTT. Amino acid sequence: CASSWGDRRAFF.

The gene calls are TRBV30 and TRBJ1-1; D is unclear. V lost 2 bases, J lost 0 bases, and 7 bases lay in between. CDR3 length equals 13 residues. From germline, CDR1 is GTSNPN and CDR2 SVGIG (reference sequence). In DNA, the CDR3 is TGTGCCTGGAGTACAGATATGAACACTGAAGCTTTCTTT. Translated: CAWSTDMNTEAFF.

This chain links TRBV9 with TRBJ2-3, with D perhaps assigned TRBD1 or TRBD2 (7 bases each). The CDR3 extends over 15 amino acids. Trimming removed 4 bases from V and 2 bases from J, with 14 bases in between. Germline assignment: CDR1 SGDLS and CDR2 YYNGEE. CDR3 protein: CASSPGGRATDTQYF. In nucleotides, the CDR3 is TGTGCCAGCAGCCCAGGGGGGAGGGCCACAGATACGCAGTATTTT.

The V and J genes are TRBV19 and TRBJ1-2; possible D gene TRBD1, 5 bases. Trimming shortened V by 7 bases and J by 8 bases, and 17 bases separated the two germline ends. The germline V gene encodes CDR1 LNHDA and CDR2 SQIVND (reference sequence). CDR3 size: 13 residues. This chain's CDR3 is CASNNGQGNGYTF. Written as DNA, the CDR3 is TGTGCCAGTAACAATGGGCAGGGTAACGGCTACACCTTC.

The CDR3 DNA follows: TGTGCCTGGGTAGCCACGGGACAGGATGCACCCCTCCACTTT. Encoded protein: CAWVATGQDAPLHF. The chain carries TRBV30 and TRBJ1-6, with 8 bases fitting TRBD1. Germline CDR1 reads GTSNPN; CDR2 reads SVGIG (reference sequence). With 5 bases clipped from V and 11 bases from J, the junction kept 11 bases outside the gene matches. This CDR3 region has 14 residues.

This clone has a handful of counts. The gene calls are TRBV6-6 and TRBJ2-2; D is ambiguous. Trimming cost V 4 bases and J 2 bases, with 11 bases left between them. The germline CDR1 and CDR2 sequences are MNHNY and SVGAGI (reference sequence). The CDR3 extends over 15 amino acids. This chain's CDR3 is CASSWPADNTGELFF. The DNA for the CDR3 is TGTGCCAGCAGTTGGCCGGCGGACAACACCGGGGAGCTGTTTTTT.

The genes are TRBV27 and TRBJ2-3, with D possibly matching TRBD1 (6 bases). Germline lookup yields CDR1 MNHEY and CDR2 SMNVEV (reference sequence). The ends were cut back, 10 bases at V and 1 base at J, with 12 bases in the middle. The CDR3 is 13 amino acids. CDR3 coding DNA: TGTGCCATACAGGGTTTTGGCACAGATACGCAGTATTTT. Its translation is CAIQGFGTDTQYF.

Notes on this clone: At one end the junction does not follow the germline gene, possibly because of a read error. The chain employs TRBV5-6 and TRBJ2-7; 9 bases agree with TRBD2. Germline loops: CDR1 SGHDT, CDR2 YYEEEE. CDR3 length equals 13 residues. The CDR3 nucleotides read TGTGCCAGCAGCTTGATAGCGGGAGCCGAGCAGTGCTTC. It specifies CASSLIAGAEQCF.

The CDR3 sequence: CASRRADSYNEQFF. CDR3 sequence (DNA): TGTGCCAGTAGGAGGGCAGACTCCTACAATGAGCAGTTCTTC. V and J are TRBV19 and TRBJ2-1; D is perhaps TRBD2 (5 bases). Trimming removed 6 bases from V and 0 bases from J, with 9 bases in between. CDR3 length: 14 amino acids. CDR1 is LNHDA, CDR2 SQIVND, per germline (reference sequence).

V usage is TRBV5-1 and J usage is TRBJ1-6; D ambiguous. CDR3 length: 14 residues. The germline V and J ends were trimmed by 0 bases and 8 bases, with 9 bases remaining between them. CDR1 and CDR2 (germline): SGHRS, YFSETQ. This chain's CDR3 is CASSLGVVDSPLHF. As DNA, the CDR3 is TGCGCCAGCAGCTTGGGGGTCGTGGATTCACCCCTCCACTTT.

This chain joins TRBV5-6 and TRBJ2-5; TRBD2 matches at 10 bases. There are 16 residues in the CDR3. CDR1 SGHDT and CDR2 YYEEEE come from the germline V gene. Trimming at V came to 2 bases and at J to 0 bases, leaving 4 bases not matched to a gene. CDR3 sequence (DNA): TGTGCCAGCAGCTTAGCGGGGGGGGTCTACCAAGAGACCCAGTACTTC. Residues: CASSLAGGVYQETQYF.

The chain carries TRBV19 and TRBJ1-1; no definite D call. Trimming left V 4 bases short and J 0 bases short, with 9 bases between. Germline-derived CDR1 and CDR2 are LNHDA and SQIVND (reference sequence). This CDR3 is 14 amino acids long. This chain's CDR3 is CASSTTRVNTEAFF. The CDR3 nucleotides are TGTGCCAGTAGTACCACACGGGTGAACACTGAAGCTTTCTTT. Together with reference TRBV19 and TRBJ1-1, the CDR3 gives the full variable domain: DGGITQSPKYLFRKEGQNVTLSCEQNLNHDAMYWYRQDPGQGLRLIYYSQIVNDFQKGDIAEGYSVSREKKESFPLTVTSAQKNPTAFYLCASSTTRVNTEAFFGQGTRLTVV.

V usage is TRBV18 and J usage is TRBJ2-2, with 7 bases matching TRBD2. The CDR3 loop spans 16 amino acids. With V trimmed by 3 bases and J by 3 bases, 7 bases remained unmatched. Germline V gene lookup returns CDR1 KGHSH and CDR2 LQKENI. The CDR3 DNA is TGTGCCAGCTCACCCTCTCTAGCGGCCTACACCGGGGAGCTGTTTTTT. As protein: CASSPSLAAYTGELFF.